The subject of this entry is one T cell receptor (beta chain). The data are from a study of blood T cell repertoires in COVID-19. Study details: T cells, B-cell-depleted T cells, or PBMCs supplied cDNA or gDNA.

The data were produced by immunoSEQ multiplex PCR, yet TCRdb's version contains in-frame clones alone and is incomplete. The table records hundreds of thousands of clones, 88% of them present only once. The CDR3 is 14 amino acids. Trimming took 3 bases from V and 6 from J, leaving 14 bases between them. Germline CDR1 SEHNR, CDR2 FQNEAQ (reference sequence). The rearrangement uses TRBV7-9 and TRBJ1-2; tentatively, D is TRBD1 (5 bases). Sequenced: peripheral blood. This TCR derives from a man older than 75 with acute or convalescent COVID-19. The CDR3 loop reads CASSFQGVGNGYTF. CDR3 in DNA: TGTGCCAGCAGCTTCCAAGGGGTGGGGAATGGCTACACCTTC.